The source of this T cell receptor beta chain is a study of CXCR3-negative and CXCR3-positive naive CD8 T cells. Notes on the study in general: Hydrophobicity was higher for TRB CDR3s found in CXCR3-positive naive cells than in CXCR3-negative naive cells. Both naive subsets had comparably high diversity; memory CD8+ cells much lower.

Concerning this clonotype: Its target is not known.

UMI-labeled 5' RACE TRB cDNA libraries were prepared from the cells. For each CDR3 protein, TCRdb gives one entry from its re-call of the 5' RACE reads, without DNA. The listing contains about 130,000 distinct CDR3 sequences. Sample: naive CXCR3+ CD8+ T cells from blood. Subset given: CD45RO-CCR7+CD27+CD95- naive CD8+ T cells expressing CXCR3 (TNR3+). The TCR was taken from a human donor in good health. Some clones in this sample may be carry-over from other donors' samples.

The chain's CDR3 is CASSKTTELNTEAFF. The rearrangement joins TRBV7-9 to TRBJ1-1; TCRdb selects TRBD1, and the lack of DNA leaves this call unchecked. Germline values: CDR1 SEHNR, CDR2 FQNEAQ (reference sequence). This CDR3 region has 15 residues.